These 21 T cell receptor beta chains were all obtained from the same sample, sequenced in a study of cytomegalovirus exposure and HLA in healthy donors. Vbeta (60) and Jbeta (13) primers were used in the PCR. This table comes from immunoSEQ multiplex PCR, and its TCRdb copy is limited to in-frame clones, with some not included. The sample shows approximately 69,000 clones, about 74% of them seen only once. The sequenced material came from PBMCs. These receptors were obtained from a woman aged 30 to 39 in good health and CMV-seropositive.

This clone was observed a handful of times. The chain joins TRBV6-5 to TRBJ1-3; no definite D call. This CDR3 has 15 residues. V lost 6 bases and J 0 bases, leaving 12 bases between the germline ends. CDR1 is MNHEY, CDR2 SVGAGI, per germline. CDR3: CASRTLPSSGNTIYF. CDR3 in DNA: TGTGCCAGCAGAACTCTCCCGTCCTCTGGAAACACCATATATTTT.

The DNA for the CDR3 is TGCGCCACCGGGACAGGTAATCAGCCCCAGCATTTT. This encodes CATGTGNQPQHF. V is TRBV10-2 and J is TRBJ1-5; 8 bases are a match to TRBD1. Germline V gives CDR1 WSHSY, CDR2 SAAADI. The CDR3 consists of 12 residues. The trim removed 10 bases at V and 4 bases at J, leaving 3 bases unmatched.

This clone was recorded a few times. The chain combines TRBV14 with TRBJ2-5, with TRBD2 matching over 8 bases. Germline loops: CDR1 SGHDN, CDR2 FVKESK. The CDR3 totals 16 residues. V dropped 3 bases and J dropped 5; count of bases not matched to a gene: 11. The CDR3 is CASSQGPAGVVETQYF. CDR3 coding DNA: TGTGCCAGCAGCCAGGGACCAGCGGGAGTCGTGGAGACCCAGTACTTC.

The chain couples TRBV2 to TRBJ2-5, with D unclear. The CDR3 contains 13 residues. Looked up from germline, CDR1 is SNHLY and CDR2 is FYNNEI. V gave up 8 bases and J gave up 1 base, with 11 bases separating them. The CDR3 DNA reads TGTGCCAGCGAGAGAAGCGCCCAAGAGACCCAGTACTTC. Its translation: CASERSAQETQYF. The whole variable domain, filled in from reference TRBV2 and TRBJ2-5, reads EPEVTQTPSHQVTQMGQEVILRCVPISNHLYFYWYRQILGQKVEFLVSFYNNEISEKSEIFDDQFSVERPDGSNFTLKIRSTKLEDSAMYFCASERSAQETQYFGPGTRLLVL.

This chain connects TRBV10-1 to TRBJ2-7, with 14 bases identical to TRBD2. Trimming cost V 3 bases and J 9 bases; bases outside gene matches: 7. The CDR3 has 15 amino acids. In germline, CDR1 is WNHNN, CDR2 SYGVQD (reference sequence). The CDR3 DNA reads TGCGCCAGCAGTGACTCGACTAGCGGGAGGGTCGTGCAGTACTTC. Amino acid sequence: CASSDSTSGRVVQYF.

As DNA, the CDR3 is TGTGCCAGCAGCCGTTTTAGGGGACAGGACCCGACCCAGTACTTC. Amino acid sequence: CASSRFRGQDPTQYF. This sequence joins TRBV14 and TRBJ2-5, with 8 bases that match TRBD1. The V segment lost 4 bases and the J segment 7 bases; nucleotides outside the gene matches: 11. There are 15 residues in the CDR3. CDR1 is SGHDN and CDR2 is FVKESK in the germline V gene.

The chain joins TRBV18 to TRBJ2-7, with 8 nucleotides matching TRBD2. Per the germline V gene, CDR1 is KGHSH and CDR2 is LQKENI. The trim removed 2 bases at V and 0 bases at J, leaving 9 bases unmatched. The CDR3 runs to 17 residues. The chain's CDR3 is CASSPGLAGTHSYEQYF. CDR3 DNA: TGTGCCAGCTCACCAGGGCTAGCGGGTACCCACTCCTACGAGCAGTACTTC.

This chain links TRBV5-1 with TRBJ1-5; the D is unclear. This CDR3 has 15 amino acids. Germline V gene sequence: CDR1 SGHRS, CDR2 YFSETQ. The V gene lost 0 bases and the J gene lost 6 bases, with 13 bases spanning the gap. In nucleotides, the CDR3 is TGCGCCAGCAGCTTGGGGCCAAGGGAGGGTCAGCCCCAGCATTTT. This encodes CASSLGPREGQPQHF.

This clone has more than one count but fewer than ten. V usage is TRBV7-9 and J usage is TRBJ2-2; maybe TRBD1 (5 bases). With 5 bases removed from V and 4 bases from J, the gap between germline ends came to 8 bases. CDR1 is SEHNR and CDR2 is FQNEAQ in the germline V gene (reference sequence). This CDR3 is 13 amino acids long. CDR3 region: CASSPDSTGELFF. The CDR3 DNA sequence: TGTGCCAGCAGCCCTGACAGCACCGGGGAGCTGTTTTTT.

This clone was seen once. The chain carries TRBV9 and TRBJ2-3; 7 bases line up with TRBD1. The germline CDR1 and CDR2 sequences are SGDLS and YYNGEE. V was clipped by 2 bases and J by 0 bases; unmatched bases: 6. The CDR3 is 16 residues long. CDR3 DNA sequence: TGTGCCAGCAGCGTTATGACAGGGTTTAGCACAGATACGCAGTATTTT. This sequence encodes CASSVMTGFSTDTQYF.

The chain recombines TRBV25-1 with TRBJ2-7; the D gene is possibly TRBD1 (6 bases). Germline CDR1 reads MGHDK; CDR2 reads SYGVNS. This CDR3 has 15 amino acids. V lost 4 bases and J lost 3, with 16 bases in between. The CDR3 is CASSGPETGIYEQYF. In DNA form, the CDR3 reads TGTGCCAGCAGTGGCCCGGAGACAGGAATCTACGAGCAGTACTTC.

The gene calls are TRBV5-6 and TRBJ2-3; D might be TRBD2 (5 bases). Germline V CDR1 and CDR2: SGHDT, YYEEEE. The CDR3 has 16 amino acids. V was pared by 0 bases and J by 1 base, with 12 bases between. This CDR3 is CASSLVLAIGTDTQYF. The CDR3 nucleotides are TGTGCCAGCAGCTTGGTGTTAGCGATTGGCACAGATACGCAGTATTTT.

This chain links TRBV7-9 with TRBJ1-2; maybe TRBD1 (5 bases). The V end was cut by 3 bases, the J end by 6 bases, with 11 bases between. Looked up from germline, CDR1 is SEHNR and CDR2 is FQNEAQ (reference sequence). The CDR3 is 13 amino acids. The CDR3 spells CASSFGVGDGYTF. The CDR3, as DNA: TGTGCCAGCAGCTTTGGAGTAGGGGATGGCTACACCTTC.

This clone was counted a few times. The chain uses TRBV6-5 and TRBJ1-1, with 7 bases fitting TRBD1. V lost 6 bases to trimming and J lost 4 bases; unmatched junction nucleotides: 8. This CDR3 comprises 14 residues. In germline, CDR1 is MNHEY, CDR2 SVGAGI. CDR3 coding DNA: TGTGCCAGCAGGCAAGGGGGCGGCTTCACTGAAGCTTTCTTT. Protein sequence: CASRQGGGFTEAFF.

V gene TRBV4-1 combines with J gene TRBJ2-3; 11 positions agree with TRBD1. The CDR3 spans 16 residues. Trimming cost V 8 bases and J 5 bases; bases outside gene matches: 12. Germline V gene sequence: CDR1 MGHRA, CDR2 YSYEKL. CDR3 nucleotides: TGCGCCAGCCTCAGGGGGGACAGGGGGAGGATAGATACGCAGTATTTT. Translation gives CASLRGDRGRIDTQYF.

The chain uses TRBV7-2 and TRBJ2-7; 8 bases agree with TRBD2. The CDR3 runs to 15 residues. V shed 2 bases, J shed 2 bases, and the junction held 5 bases outside the gene matches. Germline lookup yields CDR1 SGHTA and CDR2 FQGNSA. This chain's CDR3 is CASSLRRGGTYEQYF. The DNA for the CDR3 is TGTGCCAGCAGCTTACGTCGGGGGGGTACCTACGAGCAGTACTTC.

The chain couples TRBV27 to TRBJ1-2; TRBD1 aligns across 8 bases. Germline lookup yields CDR1 MNHEY and CDR2 SMNVEV (reference sequence). This CDR3 contains 15 residues. V was pared by 6 bases and J by 0 bases, with 6 bases of the junction left unmatched. The CDR3 DNA reads TGTGCCAGCAGCCTCAGGGGGCCCGCTAACTATGGCTACACCTTC. It codes for CASSLRGPANYGYTF.

The chain recombines TRBV7-9 with TRBJ1-1; tentatively, D is TRBD1 (6 bases). This CDR3 region has 13 residues. Germline V lookup: CDR1 SEHNR, CDR2 FQNEAQ (reference sequence). The V gene lost 3 bases and the J gene lost 4 bases, with 9 bases spanning the gap. Here the CDR3 reads CASSLAGVTEAFF. In nucleotides, the CDR3 is TGTGCCAGCAGCTTGGCAGGGGTCACTGAAGCTTTCTTT.

The genes are TRBV7-9 and TRBJ1-1; no firm D call. CDR3 length: 12 residues. Germline V CDR1 and CDR2: SEHNR, FQNEAQ (reference sequence). V gave up 1 base and J gave up 8 bases, with 8 bases separating them. In nucleotides, the CDR3 is TGTGCCAGCAGCTTAGGGCTTTCCGAAGCTTTCTTT. Residues: CASSLGLSEAFF.

The rearrangement uses TRBV30 and TRBJ1-1; perhaps TRBD1 as D (6 bases). V lost 4 bases, J lost 0 bases, and 12 bases lay in between. The CDR3 extends over 14 amino acids. Germline CDR1 reads GTSNPN; CDR2 reads SVGIG (reference sequence). The CDR3 nucleotides are TGTGCCTGGACTAAACAGGGTATGAACACTGAAGCTTTCTTT. Its translation is CAWTKQGMNTEAFF.

CDR3 coding DNA: TGTGCCAGCCGGCGGTTAACTAGCACAGATACGCAGTATTTT. It is translated as CASRRLTSTDTQYF. The V and J genes are TRBV6-6 and TRBJ2-3; D is unclear. This CDR3 is built from 14 residues. V lost 8 bases and J lost 0, with 12 bases in between. Germline values: CDR1 MNHNY, CDR2 SVGAGI (reference sequence).